This TCR beta chain was captured in a study of blood T cells in healthy people across ages. Overall study results and limits: Older individuals had lower TCR beta diversity per million T cells (the decline was roughly linear). Changes seen in expanded clonotypes were possibly confounded by donor CMV status left unknown.

Germline-derived CDR1 and CDR2 are SGHRS and YFSETQ. The CDR3 sequence is 13 residues long. V lost 1 base, J lost 6 bases, and 11 bases lay in between. Alongside a J-beta primer mix, a sample-barcoded 5' primer served in a second PCR lasting roughly 6 to 11 cycles. The yield of each sample was at least 3 million CDR3-containing paired-end reads. MiXCR, applied by TCRdb to the 5' RACE reads, yields one record per CDR3 protein. Of about 640,000 distinct CDR3 sequences listed, around 54% are singletons. Remarks on this clonotype: Its target is not known.

The sample taken for sequencing was blood. The sequence was obtained from a man between 60 and 75 years old in good health. The chain links TRBV5-1 to TRBJ2-7; weak D call: TRBD1 (6 bases). CDR3: CASSLQGTGEQYF. DNA for the CDR3: TGCGCCAGCAGCTTGCAGGGGACGGGCGAGCAGTACTTC.